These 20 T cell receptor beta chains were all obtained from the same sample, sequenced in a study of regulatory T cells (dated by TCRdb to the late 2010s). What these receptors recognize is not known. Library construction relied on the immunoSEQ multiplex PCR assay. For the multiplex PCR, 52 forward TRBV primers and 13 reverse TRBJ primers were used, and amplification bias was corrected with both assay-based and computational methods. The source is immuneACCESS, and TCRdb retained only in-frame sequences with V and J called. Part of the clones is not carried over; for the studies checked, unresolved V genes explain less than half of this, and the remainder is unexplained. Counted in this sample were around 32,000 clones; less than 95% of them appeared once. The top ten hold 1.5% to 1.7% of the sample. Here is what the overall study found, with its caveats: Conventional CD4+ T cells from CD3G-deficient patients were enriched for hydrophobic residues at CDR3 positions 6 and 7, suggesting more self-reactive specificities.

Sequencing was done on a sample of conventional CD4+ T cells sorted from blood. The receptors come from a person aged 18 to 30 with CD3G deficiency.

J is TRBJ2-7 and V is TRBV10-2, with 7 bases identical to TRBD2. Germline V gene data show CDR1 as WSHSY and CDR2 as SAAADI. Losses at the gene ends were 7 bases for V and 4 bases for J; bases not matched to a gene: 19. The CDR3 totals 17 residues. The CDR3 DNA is TGCGCCAGCATGAAAGAGCTGGGACTACATTCGGGGTACGAGCAGTACTTC. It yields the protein CASMKELGLHSGYEQYF.

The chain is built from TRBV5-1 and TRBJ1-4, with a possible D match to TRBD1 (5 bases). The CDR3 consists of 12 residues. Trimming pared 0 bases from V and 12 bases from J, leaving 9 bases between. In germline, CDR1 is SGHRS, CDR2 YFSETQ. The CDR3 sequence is CASSLDGGELFF. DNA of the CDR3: TGCGCCAGCAGCTTGGACGGGGGAGAACTGTTTTTT.

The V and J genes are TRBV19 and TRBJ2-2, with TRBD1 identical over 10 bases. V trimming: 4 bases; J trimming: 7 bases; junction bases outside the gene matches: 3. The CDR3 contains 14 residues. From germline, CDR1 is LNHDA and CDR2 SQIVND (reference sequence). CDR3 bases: TGTGCCAGTAGTAAGGGACAGGGGAACGGGGAGCTGTTTTTT. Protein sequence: CASSKGQGNGELFF. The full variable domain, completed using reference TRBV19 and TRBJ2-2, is DGGITQSPKYLFRKEGQNVTLSCEQNLNHDAMYWYRQDPGQGLRLIYYSQIVNDFQKGDIAEGYSVSREKKESFPLTVTSAQKNPTAFYLCASSKGQGNGELFFGEGSRLTVL.

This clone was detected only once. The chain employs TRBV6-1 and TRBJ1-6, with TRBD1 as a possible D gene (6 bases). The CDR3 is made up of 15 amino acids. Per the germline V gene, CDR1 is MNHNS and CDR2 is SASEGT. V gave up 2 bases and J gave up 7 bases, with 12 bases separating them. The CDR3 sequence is CASSEHTGLNSPLHF. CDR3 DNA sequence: TGTGCCAGCAGTGAACATACAGGGTTGAATTCACCCCTCCACTTT.

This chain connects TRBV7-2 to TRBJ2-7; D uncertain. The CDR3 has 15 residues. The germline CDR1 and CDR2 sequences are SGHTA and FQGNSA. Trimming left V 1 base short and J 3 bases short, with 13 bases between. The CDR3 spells CASSLGSVGGYEQYF. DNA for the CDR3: TGTGCCAGCAGCTTAGGGTCAGTGGGTGGCTACGAGCAGTACTTC.

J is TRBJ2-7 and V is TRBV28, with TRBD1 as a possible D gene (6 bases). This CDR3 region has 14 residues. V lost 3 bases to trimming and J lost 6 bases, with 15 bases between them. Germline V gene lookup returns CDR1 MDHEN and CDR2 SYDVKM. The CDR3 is CASSLGITRGEQYF. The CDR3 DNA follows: TGTGCCAGCAGTTTGGGCATCACCAGGGGCGAGCAGTACTTC.

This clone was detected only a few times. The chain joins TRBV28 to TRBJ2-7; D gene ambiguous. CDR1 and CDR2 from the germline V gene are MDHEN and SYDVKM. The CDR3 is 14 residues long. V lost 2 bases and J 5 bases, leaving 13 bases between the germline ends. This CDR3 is CASSLMGFLHEQYF. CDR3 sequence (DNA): TGTGCCAGCAGTTTAATGGGGTTTTTGCACGAGCAGTACTTC.

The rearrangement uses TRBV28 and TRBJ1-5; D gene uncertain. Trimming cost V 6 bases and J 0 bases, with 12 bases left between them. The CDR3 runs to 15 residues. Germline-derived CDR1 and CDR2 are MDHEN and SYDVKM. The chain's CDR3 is CASSLLGNSNQPQHF. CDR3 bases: TGTGCCAGCAGCCTCTTAGGGAATAGCAATCAGCCCCAGCATTTT.

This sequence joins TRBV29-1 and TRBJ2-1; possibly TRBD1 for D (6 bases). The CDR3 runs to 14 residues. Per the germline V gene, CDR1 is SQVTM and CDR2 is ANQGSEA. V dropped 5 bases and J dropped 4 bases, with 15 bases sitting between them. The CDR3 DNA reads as TGCAGCGTTAGAAAAGGGGGACAATACAATGAGCAGTTCTTC. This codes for CSVRKGGQYNEQFF.

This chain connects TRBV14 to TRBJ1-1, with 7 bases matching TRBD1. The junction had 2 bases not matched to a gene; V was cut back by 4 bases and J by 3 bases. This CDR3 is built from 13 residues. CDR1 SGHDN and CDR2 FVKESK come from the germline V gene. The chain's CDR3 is CASSPRGYTEAFF. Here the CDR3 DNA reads TGTGCCAGCAGCCCCAGGGGGTACACTGAAGCTTTCTTT.

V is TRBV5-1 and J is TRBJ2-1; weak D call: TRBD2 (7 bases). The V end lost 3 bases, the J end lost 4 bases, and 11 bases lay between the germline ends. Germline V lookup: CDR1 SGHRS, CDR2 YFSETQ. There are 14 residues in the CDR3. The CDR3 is CASSWGGLYNEQFF. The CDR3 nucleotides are TGCGCCAGCAGCTGGGGGGGCCTTTACAATGAGCAGTTCTTC.

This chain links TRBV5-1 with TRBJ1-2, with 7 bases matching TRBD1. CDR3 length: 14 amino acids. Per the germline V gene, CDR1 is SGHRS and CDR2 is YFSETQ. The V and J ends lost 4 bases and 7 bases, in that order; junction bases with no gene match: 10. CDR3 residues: CASSQGGNAGGYTF. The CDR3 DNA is TGCGCCAGCAGCCAGGGGGGGAACGCGGGTGGCTACACCTTC.

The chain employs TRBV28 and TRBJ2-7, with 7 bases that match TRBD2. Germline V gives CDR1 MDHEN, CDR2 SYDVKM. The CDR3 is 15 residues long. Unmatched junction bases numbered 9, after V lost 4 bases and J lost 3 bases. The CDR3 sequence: CASSSRTRRYYEQYF. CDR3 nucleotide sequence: TGTGCCAGCAGTTCCCGGACTAGAAGGTACTACGAGCAGTACTTC.

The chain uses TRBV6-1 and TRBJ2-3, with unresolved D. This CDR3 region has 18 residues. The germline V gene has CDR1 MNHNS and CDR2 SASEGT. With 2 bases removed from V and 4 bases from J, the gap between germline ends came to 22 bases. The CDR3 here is CASSESPPLVNSADTQYF. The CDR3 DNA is TGTGCCAGCAGTGAATCCCCTCCGCTAGTAAACTCTGCAGATACGCAGTATTTT.

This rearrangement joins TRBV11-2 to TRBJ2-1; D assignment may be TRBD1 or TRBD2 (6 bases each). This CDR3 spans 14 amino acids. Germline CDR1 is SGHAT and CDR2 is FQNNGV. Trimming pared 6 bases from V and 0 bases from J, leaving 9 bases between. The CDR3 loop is CASSGGGSYNEQFF. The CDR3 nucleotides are TGTGCCAGCAGTGGAGGGGGCTCCTACAATGAGCAGTTCTTC.

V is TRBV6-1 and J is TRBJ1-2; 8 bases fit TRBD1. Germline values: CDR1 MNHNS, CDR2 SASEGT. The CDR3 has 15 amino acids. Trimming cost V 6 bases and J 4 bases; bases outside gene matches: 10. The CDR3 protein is CASSSFPGGGYGYTF. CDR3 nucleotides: TGTGCCAGCAGCTCCTTTCCAGGGGGCGGCTATGGCTACACCTTC.

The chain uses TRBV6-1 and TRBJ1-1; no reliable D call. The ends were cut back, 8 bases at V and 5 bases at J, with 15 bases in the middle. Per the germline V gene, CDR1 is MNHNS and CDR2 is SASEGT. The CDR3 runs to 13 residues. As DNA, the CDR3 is TGTGCCAGCGTGTCCGGGTCGAGAACTGAAGCTTTCTTT. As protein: CASVSGSRTEAFF.

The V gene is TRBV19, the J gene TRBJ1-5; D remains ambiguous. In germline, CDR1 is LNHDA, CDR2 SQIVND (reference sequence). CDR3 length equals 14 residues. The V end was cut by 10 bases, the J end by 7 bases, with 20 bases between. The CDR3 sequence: CATKGSGVWQPQHF. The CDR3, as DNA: TGTGCCACCAAGGGTTCCGGGGTTTGGCAGCCCCAGCATTTT.

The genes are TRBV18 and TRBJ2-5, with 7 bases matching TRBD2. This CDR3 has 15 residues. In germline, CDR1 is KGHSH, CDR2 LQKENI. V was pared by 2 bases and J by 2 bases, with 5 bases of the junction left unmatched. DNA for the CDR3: TGTGCCAGCTCACCAATCCCGGGACTACAAGAGACCCAGTACTTC. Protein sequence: CASSPIPGLQETQYF.

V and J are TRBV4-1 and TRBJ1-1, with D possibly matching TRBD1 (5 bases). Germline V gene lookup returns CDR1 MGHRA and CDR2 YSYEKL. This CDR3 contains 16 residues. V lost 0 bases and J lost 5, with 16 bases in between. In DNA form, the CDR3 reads TGCGCCAGCAGCCAAGAATTGAGAAAGGGGAGGACTGAAGCTTTCTTT. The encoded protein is CASSQELRKGRTEAFF.